Following are 16 T cell receptor beta chains from one sample sequenced in a study of blood T cell repertoires in COVID-19. Clones were read by immunoSEQ multiplex PCR, and TCRdb kept only the in-frame ones, dropping some. The sample carries 160,000 or so clones, roughly 80% recorded once. The sequencing sample was made of PBMCs or T cells enriched from blood (not recorded which). Every receptor here comes from a woman between 35 and 50 years old with acute COVID-19.

There are a few counts of this clone. The rearrangement joins TRBV9 to TRBJ2-1; 7 bases are a match to TRBD1. V shed 4 bases and J 9 bases; nucleotides not matched to a gene: 13. Germline CDR1 and CDR2: SGDLS and YYNGEE. The CDR3 loop spans 15 amino acids. The CDR3 DNA sequence: TGTGCCAGCAGCCCCCGCAGGGGGACCCACGGTGAGCAGTTCTTC. Translation gives CASSPRRGTHGEQFF.

The rearrangement joins TRBV2 to TRBJ2-1, with TRBD2 as a possible D gene (6 bases). V was trimmed by 5 bases and J by 10 bases, leaving 12 bases between them. Germline CDR1 and CDR2: SNHLY and FYNNEI. The CDR3 contains 12 residues. In DNA form, the CDR3 reads TGTGCCAGCAGTTACTCTAGCGCGGAGCAGTTCTTC. It codes for CASSYSSAEQFF.

The chain uses TRBV4-1 and TRBJ2-1; 9 bases map to TRBD2. The CDR3 has 18 residues. With V trimmed by 7 bases and J by 6 bases, 19 bases remained unmatched. CDR1 and CDR2 (germline): MGHRA, YSYEKL. The CDR3 DNA sequence: TGCGCCAGCACCGCAAAGGGGGTAGCGGGAGCGGGTAGCAATGAGCAGTTCTTC. Translation gives CASTAKGVAGAGSNEQFF.

The CDR3 DNA reads TGTGCTAGTGGTCTAGGACAGGCCTCTAACTATGGCTACACCTTC. Protein sequence: CASGLGQASNYGYTF. The rearrangement joins TRBV12-5 to TRBJ1-2, with 7 nucleotides matching TRBD1. This CDR3 region has 15 residues. V lost 5 bases and J lost 0; bases outside the gene matches: 6. The germline V gene encodes CDR1 LGHNT and CDR2 FRNRAP.

In this sample, this clone turned up a few times. The chain combines TRBV2 with TRBJ2-3, with D possibly matching TRBD2 (6 bases). CDR3 length equals 13 residues. Per the germline V gene, CDR1 is SNHLY and CDR2 is FYNNEI. V shed 2 bases and J shed 3 bases, with 6 bases lying between them. In nucleotides, the CDR3 is TGTGCCAGCAGTGAACGGGGGACAGATACGCAGTATTTT. Protein: CASSERGTDTQYF.

This clone has a handful of counts. The V gene is TRBV10-3, the J gene TRBJ2-1; 11 bases map to TRBD2. V shed 6 bases and J 7 bases; nucleotides not matched to a gene: 2. The CDR3 length is 13 residues. Germline CDR1 is ENHRY and CDR2 is SYGVKD. The CDR3, as DNA: TGTGCCATCAGAGTAGCGGGAGGGAATGAGCAGTTCTTC. It specifies CAIRVAGGNEQFF.

In its sample, this clone was seen a few times. The V and J genes are TRBV7-3 and TRBJ1-1, with D tentatively TRBD1 (6 bases). CDR1 and CDR2 (germline): SGHTA, FQGTGA. CDR3 length: 15 amino acids. Trimming left V 0 bases short and J 6 bases short, with 14 bases between. The CDR3 is CASSLTGGAGAEAFF. The CDR3 DNA reads as TGTGCCAGCAGCTTAACGGGGGGGGCCGGCGCTGAAGCTTTCTTT.

V and J are TRBV7-3 and TRBJ1-1; weak D call: TRBD1 (5 bases). Germline CDR1 SGHTA, CDR2 FQGTGA. Trimming took off 1 base at V and 1 base at J, with 13 bases between the two ends. There are 16 residues in the CDR3. The CDR3 is CASSLRWGTPNTEAFF. DNA for the CDR3: TGTGCCAGCAGCTTAAGATGGGGGACTCCGAACACTGAAGCTTTCTTT.

The chain has TRBV24-1 and TRBJ2-3, with a possible D match to TRBD2 (6 bases). V was shortened by 5 bases and J by 4 bases, with 12 bases between the two germline ends. Germline CDR1 is KGHDR and CDR2 is SFDVKD. The CDR3 is 14 amino acids. The chain's CDR3 is CATSVGSRADTQYF. The DNA for the CDR3 is TGTGCCACCAGTGTCGGGAGTCGTGCAGATACGCAGTATTTT.

V gene TRBV15 combines with J gene TRBJ2-2, with 9 bases lining up with TRBD1. The J segment lost 6 bases and the V segment lost 5 bases, leaving 7 bases of the junction unmatched. Germline V gene lookup returns CDR1 LNHNV and CDR2 YYDKDF (reference sequence). The CDR3 runs 15 residues. CDR3: CATSARGQGAGELFF. Here the CDR3 DNA reads TGTGCCACCAGCGCCCGGGGACAGGGAGCCGGGGAGCTGTTTTTT.

This chain connects TRBV27 to TRBJ1-6, with D tentatively TRBD1 (5 bases). V gave up 6 bases and J gave up 7 bases, with 19 bases separating them. Germline CDR1 and CDR2: MNHEY and SMNVEV (reference sequence). There are 16 residues in the CDR3. As DNA, the CDR3 is TGTGCCAGCAGCAACGAAGGAGGGGTTGGAAATTCACCCCTCCACTTT. This gives the protein CASSNEGGVGNSPLHF.

This clone was seen a handful of times. The chain joins TRBV7-2 to TRBJ1-3, with D maybe TRBD1 (5 bases). The germline V gene has CDR1 SGHTA and CDR2 FQGNSA. The length of the CDR3 is 13 residues. V dropped 4 bases and J dropped 4 bases, with 8 bases sitting between them. The CDR3 loop reads CASSSGLGNTIYF. DNA for the CDR3: TGTGCCAGCAGCTCAGGGCTAGGAAACACCATATATTTT.

The chain uses TRBV11-1 and TRBJ2-7; TRBD2 is a possible D gene (6 bases). The V end lost 1 base, the J end lost 3 bases, and 16 bases lay between the germline ends. The CDR3 covers 16 residues. Looked up from germline, CDR1 is SGHAT and CDR2 is FQDESV (reference sequence). The CDR3 coding sequence is TGTGCCAGCAGCTTAGAGTCCGGGAGATCTAACTACGAGCAGTACTTC. It codes for CASSLESGRSNYEQYF.

The V call is TRBV6-5, the J call TRBJ2-3; maybe TRBD1 (6 bases). This CDR3 region has 14 residues. Trimming pared 6 bases from V and 2 bases from J, leaving 12 bases between. The V gene's germline CDR1 is MNHEY and CDR2 SVGAGI. The CDR3 here is CASSLGGITDTQYF. CDR3 coding DNA: TGTGCCAGCAGCTTAGGGGGTATCACAGATACGCAGTATTTT.

The V gene is TRBV3-1 (or the pseudogene TRBV3-2), the J gene TRBJ2-3; 7 nucleotides line up with TRBD2. J was trimmed by 1 base and V by 0 bases; bases with no gene match: 4. The CDR3 spans 16 residues. Per the germline V gene, CDR1 is LGHDT and CDR2 is YNNKEL (reference sequence). The CDR3 protein is CASSQESSGGTDTQYF. The CDR3 nucleotides read TGTGCCAGCAGCCAAGAGTCTAGCGGAGGCACAGATACGCAGTATTTT.

The V call is TRBV5-1, the J call TRBJ2-2; TRBD2 might be the D (5 bases). Germline values: CDR1 SGHRS, CDR2 YFSETQ. Trimming shortened V by 4 bases and J by 5 bases, and 15 bases separated the two germline ends. This CDR3 is built from 15 residues. The CDR3 region is CASSLDRGRTGELFF. In DNA form, the CDR3 reads TGCGCCAGCAGCCTGGACCGGGGTCGGACCGGGGAGCTGTTTTTT.